This T cell receptor beta chain was captured by sequencing in a study of T cell changes during pregnancy in multiple sclerosis. TCRdb keeps only in-frame clones here, not all; method: immunoSEQ multiplex PCR. The sample yields over 40,000 clones, roughly 91% seen once. Sequences were derived from CD4+ T cells from peripheral blood mononuclear cells, sampled in the second trimester of pregnancy. This receptor was taken from a female donor with multiple sclerosis, enrolled in a pregnancy study.

The CDR3 loop is CASRDRTTDTQYF. The CDR3, as DNA: TGTGCCAGCAGGGACCGGACTACAGATACGCAGTATTTT. The V gene is TRBV7-2, the J gene TRBJ2-3; perhaps TRBD2 as D (5 bases). This CDR3 spans 13 amino acids. The V and J ends lost 6 bases and 3 bases respectively, with 10 bases between them. Germline V gene data show CDR1 as SGHTA and CDR2 as FQGNSA. Full variable domain (remainder filled in from reference TRBV7-2 and TRBJ2-3): GAGVSQSPSNKVTEKGKDVELRCDPISGHTALYWYRQSLGQGLEFLIYFQGNSAPDKSGLPSDRFSAERTGGSVSTLTIQRTQQEDSAVYLCASRDRTTDTQYFGPGTRLTVL.